Listed below are T cell receptor beta chains from one sample, sequenced in a study of blood T cell repertoires in COVID-19. Assay: immunoSEQ multiplex PCR; the TCRdb copy retains only in-frame clones and omits some. The table includes hundreds of thousands of clones, roughly 87% detected once. The material sequenced was peripheral blood. These receptors came from a man aged 18 to 30 with COVID-19, enrolled during active disease. The CDR3 runs from the conserved cysteine through the conserved F or W. A D gene is named only where the DNA matches it firmly. Only some rows state a clone size, as once, few, many or a class for expanded clones.

TRBJ2-3	TRBV10-1	NA	NA	CASSESLDTQYF	TGCGCCAGCAGTGAGTCCCTAGATACGCAGTATTTT
TRBJ2-2	TRBV10-1	NA	NA	CASSEFVAVPGELFF	TGCGCCAGCAGTGAGTTCGTAGCGGTCCCCGGGGAGCTGTTTTTT
TRBJ2-3	TRBV5-1	NA	TRBD2	CASSPGLWDTDTQYF	TGCGCCAGCAGCCCGGGACTATGGGACACAGATACGCAGTATTTT
TRBJ2-1	TRBV5-1	NA	TRBD2	CASSYQRENEQFF	TGCGCCAGCAGCTACCAGCGGGAGAATGAGCAGTTCTTC
TRBJ2-5	TRBV19	NA	NA	CASSIGSSKETQYF	TGTGCCAGTAGTATAGGTAGCTCCAAAGAGACCCAGTACTTC
TRBJ2-5	TRBV7-9	NA	NA	CASRPGVRGQGGLGETQYF	TGTGCCAGCAGACCTGGGGTGCGGGGTCAGGGAGGATTGGGAGAGACCCAGTACTTC
TRBJ1-2	TRBV10-2	NA	NA	CASSDRRYGYTF	TGCGCCAGCAGTGACAGGAGGTATGGCTACACCTTC
TRBJ1-4	TRBV7-6	NA	NA	CASSGSWGQGEKLFF	TGTGCCAGCAGCGGGAGTTGGGGGCAAGGTGAAAAACTGTTTTTT
TRBJ1-1	TRBV7-9	NA	NA	CASSLRFSEAFF	TGTGCCAGCAGCCTCCGTTTTAGTGAAGCTTTCTTT
TRBJ2-3	TRBV3-1/TRBV3-2	once	TRBD2	CASSFRTSRLDTQYF	TGTGCCAGCAGCTTCCGGACTAGCCGTCTTGATACGCAGTATTTT
TRBJ1-5	TRBV5-1	NA	NA	CASAPRGTKDQPQHF	TGCGCCAGCGCACCTCGGGGGACCAAAGATCAGCCCCAGCATTTT
TRBJ2-7	TRBV5-1	NA	TRBD1	CASSSDPGTGSYEQYF	TGCGCCAGCAGCTCGGACCCCGGGACAGGAAGCTACGAGCAGTACTTC
TRBJ2-3	TRBV6-5	NA	NA	CASSYLNQRTDTQYF	TGTGCCAGCAGTTACTTAAACCAGAGGACAGATACGCAGTATTTT
TRBJ1-6	TRBV5-6	NA	TRBD1	CASSLAVGQGRNSPLHF	TGTGCCAGCAGCTTGGCCGTGGGACAGGGGCGAAACTCACCCCTCCACTTT
TRBJ2-1	TRBV24-1	NA	TRBD2	CATSDRSGGRNEQFF	TGTGCCACCAGTGATCGCTCGGGGGGGCGGAATGAGCAGTTCTTC
TRBJ2-5	TRBV5-1	NA	TRBD2	CASSLDLAGRTQYF	TGCGCCAGCAGCTTGGATCTAGCGGGGAGGACCCAGTACTTC
TRBJ1-5	TRBV5-1	NA	TRBD1	CASSTTGALGQPQHF	TGCGCCAGCAGCACAACAGGGGCTTTGGGTCAGCCCCAGCATTTT
TRBJ1-6	TRBV11-2	NA	NA	CASSLVQGTPLHF	TGTGCCAGCAGCTTAGTACAGGGTACACCCCTCCACTTT
TRBJ2-5	TRBV5-5	NA	NA	CASSLGRETQYF	TGTGCCAGCAGCTTGGGTAGAGAGACCCAGTACTTC
TRBJ2-1	TRBV27	NA	NA	CASILAYNEQFF	TGTGCCAGCATCCTGGCATACAATGAGCAGTTCTTC
TRBJ1-2	TRBV25-1	NA	TRBD1	CASSEYDRVYGYTF	TGTGCCAGCAGTGAATACGACAGGGTGTATGGCTACACCTTC
TRBJ1-5	TRBV4-1	NA	NA	CASSQEEQTQPQHF	TGCGCCAGCAGCCAAGAAGAGCAAACCCAGCCCCAGCATTTT
TRBJ1-5	TRBV5-6	NA	NA	CASSERQGQPQHF	TGTGCCAGCAGCGAACGGCAGGGTCAGCCCCAGCATTTT
TRBJ2-7	TRBV4-1	NA	TRBD1	CASSQALTGTHEQYF	TGCGCCAGCAGCCAAGCCCTGACAGGGACCCACGAGCAGTACTTC
TRBJ1-2	TRBV6-5	NA	TRBD1	CASSVGTGGSGYTF	TGTGCCAGCAGCGTAGGGACAGGGGGAAGCGGCTACACCTTC
TRBJ2-1	TRBV16	NA	TRBD2	CASSVGTSGRPNEQFF	TGTGCCAGCAGCGTAGGGACTAGCGGGAGACCCAATGAGCAGTTCTTC
TRBJ2-7	TRBV21-1	few	NA	CASSKEAHYEQYF	TGTGCCAGCAGCAAAGAAGCCCACTACGAGCAGTACTTC
TRBJ1-2	TRBV6-5	NA	NA	CASSPRRGKYGYTF	TGTGCCAGCAGTCCCCGGCGGGGGAAGTATGGCTACACCTTC
TRBJ2-2	TRBV18	NA	NA	CASSPPWGEVNTGELFF	TGTGCCAGCTCACCTCCTTGGGGGGAGGTCAACACCGGGGAGCTGTTTTTT
TRBJ2-2	TRBV7-6	NA	TRBD2	CASSLITIYGGRNTGELFF	TGTGCCAGCAGCTTAATAACCATTTATGGCGGGAGAAACACCGGGGAGCTGTTTTTT
TRBJ2-7	TRBV19	NA	NA	CASSPGLPYEQYF	TGTGCCAGTAGCCCCGGGTTACCCTACGAGCAGTACTTC
TRBJ2-3	TRBV15	NA	NA	CATSNHGRGTDTQYF	TGTGCCACCAGCAATCATGGTCGGGGCACAGATACGCAGTATTTT
TRBJ2-3	TRBV2	NA	TRBD2	CASSVRPVRDYTDTQYF	TGTGCCAGCAGTGTGAGGCCCGTCAGGGACTATACAGATACGCAGTATTTT
TRBJ2-1	TRBV11-2	NA	TRBD2	CASSLDAASGRRDEQFF	TGTGCCAGCAGCTTAGATGCGGCTAGCGGGAGGAGGGATGAGCAGTTCTTC
TRBJ2-7	TRBV7-3	few	TRBD2	CASSLAGEIGEQYF	TGTGCCAGCAGCTTAGCGGGAGAAATCGGCGAGCAGTACTTC
TRBJ2-1	TRBV7-9	NA	TRBD1	CASSPMGQTYNEQFF	TGTGCCAGCAGCCCAATGGGACAGACCTACAATGAGCAGTTCTTC
TRBJ2-7	TRBV6-5	NA	TRBD2	CASSYAGGGYEQYF	TGTGCCAGCAGTTACGCGGGGGGGGGATACGAGCAGTACTTC
TRBJ2-1	TRBV5-4	NA	TRBD1	CASSLRQGALNEQFF	TGTGCCAGCAGCTTGCGACAGGGGGCTTTAAATGAGCAGTTCTTC
TRBJ2-2	TRBV7-6	NA	NA	CASSSVVSAGELFF	TGTGCCAGCAGCTCTGTGGTGTCGGCCGGGGAGCTGTTTTTT